This TCR beta chain was recorded in a study of identical twins. It was template switching that added a universal primer site, and there were unique molecular identifiers on the cDNA. TCRdb re-derived calls from the 5' RACE reads in MiXCR, one entry per CDR3 protein. The repertoire holds about 700,000 distinct CDR3 sequences, with around 6.1% as singletons. Study-wide points: Out-of-frame TCR alpha sharing observed in monozygotic twins exceeded model estimates. Weaker excess twin sharing was observed in beta out-of-frame sequences. The study reached conclusions through statistical analysis that was cross-sectional, not following the same donors.

Germline loops: CDR1 ENHRY, CDR2 SYGVKD. Deletions cut 4 bases from V and 10 bases from J, with 14 bases between. CDR3 length equals 14 residues. This clonotype was counted many times. Its antigen is unidentified. The source material was naive T cells sorted from blood. The origin of this receptor is a man aged 18-30 years in good health. The V call is TRBV10-3, the J call TRBJ1-6; D perhaps matches TRBD1 (6 bases). The CDR3 protein is CAISGRTVGSPLHF. Written as DNA, the CDR3 is TGTGCCATCAGTGGTCGGACAGTGGGATCACCCCTCCACTTT.